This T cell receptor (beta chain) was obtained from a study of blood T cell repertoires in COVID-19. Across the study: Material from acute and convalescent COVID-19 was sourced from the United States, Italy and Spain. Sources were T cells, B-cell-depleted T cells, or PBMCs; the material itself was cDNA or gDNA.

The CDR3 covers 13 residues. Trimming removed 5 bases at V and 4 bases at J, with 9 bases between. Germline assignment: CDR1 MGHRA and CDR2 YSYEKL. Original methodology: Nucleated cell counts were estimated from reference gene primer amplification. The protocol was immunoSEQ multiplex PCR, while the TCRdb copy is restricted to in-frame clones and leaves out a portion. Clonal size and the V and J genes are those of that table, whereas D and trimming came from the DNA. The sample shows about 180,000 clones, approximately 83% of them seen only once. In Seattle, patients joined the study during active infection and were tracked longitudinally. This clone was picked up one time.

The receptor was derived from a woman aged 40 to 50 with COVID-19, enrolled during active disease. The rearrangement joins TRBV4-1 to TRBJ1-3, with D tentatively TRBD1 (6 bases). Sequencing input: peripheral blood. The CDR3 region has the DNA TGCGCCAGCAGCTCCGGACAGGGAAACACCATATATTTT. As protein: CASSSGQGNTIYF.